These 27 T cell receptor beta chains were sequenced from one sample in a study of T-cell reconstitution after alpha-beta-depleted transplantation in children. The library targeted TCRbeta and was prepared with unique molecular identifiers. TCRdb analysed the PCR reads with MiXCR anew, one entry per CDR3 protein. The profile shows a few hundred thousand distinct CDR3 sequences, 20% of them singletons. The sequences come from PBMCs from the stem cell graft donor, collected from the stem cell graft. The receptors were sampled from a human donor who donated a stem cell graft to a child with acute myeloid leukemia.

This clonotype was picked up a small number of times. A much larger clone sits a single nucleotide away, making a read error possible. The CDR3 bases are TGCAGCGTTGGGGACAGTACCTACGAGCAGTACTTC. It encodes CSVGDSTYEQYF. The chain uses TRBV29-1 and TRBJ2-7; TRBD1 agrees at 7 bases. CDR3 size: 12 residues. Germline V gene data show CDR1 as SQVTM and CDR2 as ANQGSEA. The V gene end was trimmed by 4 bases and the J gene end by 2 bases; junction bases not matched to a gene: 2.

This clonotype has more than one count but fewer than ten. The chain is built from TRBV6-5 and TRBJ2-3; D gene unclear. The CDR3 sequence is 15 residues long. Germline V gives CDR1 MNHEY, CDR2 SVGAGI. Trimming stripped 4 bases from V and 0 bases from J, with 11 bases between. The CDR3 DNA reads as TGTGCCAGCAGTTCCTTACTACCGAGCACAGATACGCAGTATTTT. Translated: CASSSLLPSTDTQYF.

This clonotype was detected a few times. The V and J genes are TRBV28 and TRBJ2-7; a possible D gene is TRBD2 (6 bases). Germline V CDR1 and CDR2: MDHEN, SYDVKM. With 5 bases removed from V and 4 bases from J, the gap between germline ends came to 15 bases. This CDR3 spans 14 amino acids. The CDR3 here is CASSISGETYEQYF. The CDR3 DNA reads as TGTGCCAGCAGTATTAGCGGTGAGACGTACGAGCAGTACTTC.

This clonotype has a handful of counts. The CDR3 spells CATSRDLDTEAFF. CDR3 DNA sequence: TGTGCCACCAGCAGAGATCTCGACACTGAAGCTTTCTTT. V and J are TRBV15 and TRBJ1-1; no reliable D call. Germline lookup yields CDR1 LNHNV and CDR2 YYDKDF (reference sequence). This CDR3 spans 13 amino acids. V was clipped by 0 bases and J by 3 bases, with 5 bases between them.

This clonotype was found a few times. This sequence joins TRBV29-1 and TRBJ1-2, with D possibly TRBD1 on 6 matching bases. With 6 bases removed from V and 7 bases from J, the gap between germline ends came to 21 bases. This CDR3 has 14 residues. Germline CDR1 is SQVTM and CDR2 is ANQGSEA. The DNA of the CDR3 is TGCAGCGTCGCTCCCAGGGGTGGCAGGTTTGGCTACACCTTC. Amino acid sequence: CSVAPRGGRFGYTF.

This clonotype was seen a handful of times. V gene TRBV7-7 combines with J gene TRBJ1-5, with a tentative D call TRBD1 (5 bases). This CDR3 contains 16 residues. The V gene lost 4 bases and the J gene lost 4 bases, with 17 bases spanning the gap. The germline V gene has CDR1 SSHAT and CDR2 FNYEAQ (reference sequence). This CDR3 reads CASSSPWRRGNQPQHF. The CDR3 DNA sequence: TGTGCCAGCAGCTCCCCCTGGCGAAGGGGAAATCAGCCCCAGCATTTT.

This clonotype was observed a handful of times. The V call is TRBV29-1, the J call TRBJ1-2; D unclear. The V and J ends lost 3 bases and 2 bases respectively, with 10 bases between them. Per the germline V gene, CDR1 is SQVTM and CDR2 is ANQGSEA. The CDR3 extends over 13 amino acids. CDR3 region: CSVEARLNYGYTF. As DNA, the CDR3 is TGCAGCGTTGAGGCCAGACTGAACTATGGCTACACCTTC.

The CDR3 protein is CASSFIERERNEQFF. As DNA, the CDR3 is TGTGCCAGCAGCTTTATCGAGCGGGAGAGGAATGAGCAGTTCTTC. This chain uses TRBV11-2 with TRBJ2-1; 8 bases line up with TRBD2. Germline V gene lookup returns CDR1 SGHAT and CDR2 FQNNGV. Unmatched junction bases numbered 8, after V lost 3 bases and J lost 7 bases. The CDR3 sequence is 15 residues long.

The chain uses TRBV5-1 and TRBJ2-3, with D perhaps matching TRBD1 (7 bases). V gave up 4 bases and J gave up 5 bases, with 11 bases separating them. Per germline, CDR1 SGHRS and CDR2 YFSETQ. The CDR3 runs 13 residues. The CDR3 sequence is CASSGGGEDTQYF. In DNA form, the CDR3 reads TGCGCCAGCAGCGGAGGGGGCGAAGATACGCAGTATTTT.

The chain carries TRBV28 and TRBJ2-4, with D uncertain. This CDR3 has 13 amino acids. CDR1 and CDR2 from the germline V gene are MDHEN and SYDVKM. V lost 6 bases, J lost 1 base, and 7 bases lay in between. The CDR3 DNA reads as TGTGCCAGCAGGCCCAGCGCCAAAAACATTCAGTACTTC. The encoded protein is CASRPSAKNIQYF.

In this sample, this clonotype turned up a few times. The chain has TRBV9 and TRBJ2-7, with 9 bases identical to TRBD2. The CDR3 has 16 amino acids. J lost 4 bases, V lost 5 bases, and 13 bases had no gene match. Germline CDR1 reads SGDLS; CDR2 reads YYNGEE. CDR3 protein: CASSPSGIDGQYEQYF. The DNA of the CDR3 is TGTGCCAGCAGTCCTAGCGGGATTGACGGCCAATACGAGCAGTACTTC.

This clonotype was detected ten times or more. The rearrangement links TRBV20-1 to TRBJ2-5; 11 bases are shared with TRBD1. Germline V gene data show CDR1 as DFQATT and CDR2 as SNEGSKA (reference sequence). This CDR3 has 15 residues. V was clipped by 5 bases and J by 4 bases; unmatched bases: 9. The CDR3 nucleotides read TGCAGTGCTCCTAACACGGACAGGGGGCGAGAGACCCAGTACTTC. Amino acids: CSAPNTDRGRETQYF.

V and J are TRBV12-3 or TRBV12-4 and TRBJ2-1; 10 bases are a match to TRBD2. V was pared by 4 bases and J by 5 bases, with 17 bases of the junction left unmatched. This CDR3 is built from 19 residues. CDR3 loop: CASSSLHQTSGYGNNEQFF. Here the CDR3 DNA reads TGTGCCAGCAGTTCCCTCCACCAGACTAGCGGGTACGGCAACAATGAGCAGTTCTTC.

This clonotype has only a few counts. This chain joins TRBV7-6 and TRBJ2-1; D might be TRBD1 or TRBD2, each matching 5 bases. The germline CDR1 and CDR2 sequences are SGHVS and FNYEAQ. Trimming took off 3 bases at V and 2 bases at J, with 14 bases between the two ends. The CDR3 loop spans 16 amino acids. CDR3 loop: CASSFSGDGAYNEQFF. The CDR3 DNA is TGTGCCAGCAGCTTCTCTGGGGACGGGGCCTACAATGAGCAGTTCTTC.

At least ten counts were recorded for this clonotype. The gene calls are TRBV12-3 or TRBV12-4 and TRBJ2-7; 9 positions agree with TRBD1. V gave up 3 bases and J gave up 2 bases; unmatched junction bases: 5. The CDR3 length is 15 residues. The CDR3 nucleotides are TGTGCCAGCAGTTTTCGCGGGACAGGGCCCTACGAGCAGTACTTC. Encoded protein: CASSFRGTGPYEQYF.

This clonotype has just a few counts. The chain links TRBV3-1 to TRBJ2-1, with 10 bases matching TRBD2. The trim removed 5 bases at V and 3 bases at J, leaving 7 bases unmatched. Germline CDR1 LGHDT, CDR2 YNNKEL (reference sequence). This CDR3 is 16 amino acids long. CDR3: CASSIRTSGNYNEQFF. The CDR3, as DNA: TGTGCCAGCAGCATTCGGACTAGCGGAAACTACAATGAGCAGTTCTTC.

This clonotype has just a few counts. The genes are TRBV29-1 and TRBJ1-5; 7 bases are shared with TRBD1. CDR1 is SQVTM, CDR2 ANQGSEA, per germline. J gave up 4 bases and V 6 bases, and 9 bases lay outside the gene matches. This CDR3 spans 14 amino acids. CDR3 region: CSVAQGGPNQPQHF. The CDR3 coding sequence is TGCAGCGTAGCCCAGGGGGGACCAAATCAGCCCCAGCATTTT.

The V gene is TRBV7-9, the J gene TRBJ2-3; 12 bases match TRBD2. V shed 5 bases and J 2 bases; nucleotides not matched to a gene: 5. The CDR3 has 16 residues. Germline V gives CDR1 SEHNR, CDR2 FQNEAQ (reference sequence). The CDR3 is CASSTGLAGTTDTQYF. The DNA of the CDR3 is TGTGCCAGCAGCACCGGACTAGCGGGAACCACAGATACGCAGTATTTT.

In DNA form, the CDR3 reads TGCGCCAGCAGCCAAGATGGGGGACAGACTCTCGAGCAGTACTTC. This sequence encodes CASSQDGGQTLEQYF. The chain uses TRBV4-3 and TRBJ2-7; 7 bases line up with TRBD1. Per germline, CDR1 LGHNA and CDR2 YSLEER. V gave up 0 bases and J gave up 6 bases; unmatched junction bases: 8. This CDR3 contains 15 residues.

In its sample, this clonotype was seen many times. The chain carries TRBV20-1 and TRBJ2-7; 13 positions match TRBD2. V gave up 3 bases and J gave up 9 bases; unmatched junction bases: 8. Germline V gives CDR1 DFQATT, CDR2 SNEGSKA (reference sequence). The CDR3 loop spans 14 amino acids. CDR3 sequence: CSASPGGTSGTQYF. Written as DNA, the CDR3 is TGCAGTGCTAGCCCTGGGGGGACTAGCGGGACGCAGTACTTC.

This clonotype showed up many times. For the CDR3, the DNA is TGCAGTGCTAGATATGGTAGCGGGAGATCCTACAATGAGCAGTTCTTC. Amino acid sequence: CSARYGSGRSYNEQFF. The chain links TRBV20-1 to TRBJ2-1; 9 bases fit TRBD2. With V trimmed by 2 bases and J by 1 base, 6 bases remained unmatched. Germline loops: CDR1 DFQATT, CDR2 SNEGSKA (reference sequence). The CDR3 runs to 16 residues.

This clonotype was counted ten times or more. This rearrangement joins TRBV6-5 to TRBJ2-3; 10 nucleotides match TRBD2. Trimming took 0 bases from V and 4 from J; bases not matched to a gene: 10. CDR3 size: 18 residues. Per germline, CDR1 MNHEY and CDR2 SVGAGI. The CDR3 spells CASSYSSPASGRPDTQYF. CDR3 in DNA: TGTGCCAGCAGTTACTCATCCCCAGCTAGCGGGAGACCAGATACGCAGTATTTT.

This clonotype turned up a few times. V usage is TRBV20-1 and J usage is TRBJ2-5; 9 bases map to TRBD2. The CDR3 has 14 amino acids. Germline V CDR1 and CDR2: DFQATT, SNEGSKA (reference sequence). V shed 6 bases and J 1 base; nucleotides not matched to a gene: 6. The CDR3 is CSALQTSGQETQYF. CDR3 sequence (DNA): TGCAGTGCCCTCCAGACTAGCGGCCAAGAGACCCAGTACTTC.

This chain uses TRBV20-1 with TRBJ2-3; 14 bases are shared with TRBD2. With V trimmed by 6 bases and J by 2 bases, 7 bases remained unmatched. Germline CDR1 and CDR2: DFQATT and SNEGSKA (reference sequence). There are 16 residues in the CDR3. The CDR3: CSAPTSGRAPTDTQYF. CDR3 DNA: TGCAGTGCACCGACTAGCGGGAGGGCCCCCACAGATACGCAGTATTTT.

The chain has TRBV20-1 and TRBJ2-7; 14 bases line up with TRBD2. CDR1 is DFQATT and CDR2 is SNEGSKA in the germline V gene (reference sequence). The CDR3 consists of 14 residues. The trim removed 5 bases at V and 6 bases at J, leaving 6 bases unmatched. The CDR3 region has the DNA TGCAGTGCTCACCGACTAGCGGGAGGGAGCGAGCAGTACTTC. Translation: CSAHRLAGGSEQYF.

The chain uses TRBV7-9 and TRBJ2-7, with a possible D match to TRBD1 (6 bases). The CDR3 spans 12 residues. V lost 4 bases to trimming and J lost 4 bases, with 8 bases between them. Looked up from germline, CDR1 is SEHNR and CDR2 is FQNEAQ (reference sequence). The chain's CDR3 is CASSSGQYEQYF. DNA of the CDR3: TGTGCCAGCAGCTCAGGACAGTACGAGCAGTACTTC.

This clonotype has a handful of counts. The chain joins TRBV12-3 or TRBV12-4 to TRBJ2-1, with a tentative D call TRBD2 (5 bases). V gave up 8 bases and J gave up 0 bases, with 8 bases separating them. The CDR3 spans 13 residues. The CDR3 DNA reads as TGTGCCAGCGAGGGTAGCTCCTACAATGAGCAGTTCTTC. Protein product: CASEGSSYNEQFF.